This TCR beta chain was recovered during a study of cytomegalovirus exposure and HLA in healthy donors. Looking at the study overall: The approximately 120 validation repertoires were produced on the same platform as the 550 to 750 repertoires of the first cohort. This was reported in a later analysis. Broader study findings: Investigators reported some 150 TCR beta chains as tied to cytomegalovirus. In vitro assays verified that three CMV-associated chains recognized CMV antigens specifically. A subsequent analysis found that TCR clusters from the first cohort also tended to co-occur in the roughly 120 validation repertoires, with about 94% of cluster scores above 0.

Germline CDR1 reads SGHKS; CDR2 reads YYEKEE (reference sequence). V dropped 3 bases and J dropped 1; count of bases not matched to a gene: 4. The CDR3 has 15 residues. Concerning this clone: Its matching antigen is unknown.

Clones were sequenced by immunoSEQ multiplex PCR, and TCRdb holds only the in-frame ones, with some missing. The sample lists fewer than 400,000 clones, approximately 91% occurring once. V is TRBV5-5 and J is TRBJ2-5; 9 positions match TRBD1. The sample taken for sequencing was PBMCs. This receptor was obtained from a man aged 25 to 40 in good health and CMV-seronegative. The CDR3 here is CASSSGTGSQETQYF. CDR3 bases: TGTGCCAGCAGCTCCGGGACAGGGTCCCAAGAGACCCAGTACTTC.